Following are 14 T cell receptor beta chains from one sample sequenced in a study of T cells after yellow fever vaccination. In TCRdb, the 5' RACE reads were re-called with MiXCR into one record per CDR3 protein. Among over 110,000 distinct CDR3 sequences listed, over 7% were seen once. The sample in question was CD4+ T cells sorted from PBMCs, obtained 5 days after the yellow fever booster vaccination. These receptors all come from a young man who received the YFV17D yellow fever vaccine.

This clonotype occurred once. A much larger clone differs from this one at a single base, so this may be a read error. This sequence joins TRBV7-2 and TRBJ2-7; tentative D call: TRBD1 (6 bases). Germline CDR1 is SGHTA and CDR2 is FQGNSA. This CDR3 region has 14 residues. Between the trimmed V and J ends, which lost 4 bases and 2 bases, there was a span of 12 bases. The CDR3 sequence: CASSWGKGAYEQYF. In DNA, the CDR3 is TGTGCCAGCAGCTGGGGCAAGGGGGCCTACGAGCAGTACTTC.

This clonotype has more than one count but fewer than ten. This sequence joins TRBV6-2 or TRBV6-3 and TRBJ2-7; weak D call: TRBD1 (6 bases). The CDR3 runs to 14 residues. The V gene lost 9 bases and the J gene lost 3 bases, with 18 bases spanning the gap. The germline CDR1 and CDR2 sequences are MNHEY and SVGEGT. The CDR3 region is CASRRRQEHYEQYF. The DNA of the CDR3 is TGTGCCAGTCGTCGACGACAGGAACACTACGAGCAGTACTTC.

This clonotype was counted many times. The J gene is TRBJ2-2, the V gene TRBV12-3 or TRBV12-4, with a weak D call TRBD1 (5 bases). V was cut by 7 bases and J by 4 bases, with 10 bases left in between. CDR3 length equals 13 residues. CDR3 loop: CASIAGSTGELFF. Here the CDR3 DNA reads TGTGCCAGCATCGCAGGGTCCACCGGGGAGCTGTTTTTT.

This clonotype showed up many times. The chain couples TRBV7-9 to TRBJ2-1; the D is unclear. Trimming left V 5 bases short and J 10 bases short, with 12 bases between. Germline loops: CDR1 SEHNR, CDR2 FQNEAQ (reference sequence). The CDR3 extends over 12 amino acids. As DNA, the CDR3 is TGTGCCAGCAGCCGATTTAGGGAAGAGCAGTTCTTC. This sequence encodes CASSRFREEQFF.

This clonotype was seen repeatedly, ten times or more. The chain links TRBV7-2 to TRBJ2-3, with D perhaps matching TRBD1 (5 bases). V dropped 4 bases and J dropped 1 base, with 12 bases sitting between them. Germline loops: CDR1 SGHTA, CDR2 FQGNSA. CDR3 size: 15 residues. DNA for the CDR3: TGTGCCAGCAGCTCAGGGTTAACCCGCACAGATACGCAGTATTTT. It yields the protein CASSSGLTRTDTQYF.

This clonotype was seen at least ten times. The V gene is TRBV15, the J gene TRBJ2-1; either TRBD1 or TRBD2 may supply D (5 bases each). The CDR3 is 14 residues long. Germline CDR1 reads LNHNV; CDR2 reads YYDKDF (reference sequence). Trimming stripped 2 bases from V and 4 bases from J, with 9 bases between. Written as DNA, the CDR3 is TGTGCCACCAGCAGACCGGGACGGTACAATGAGCAGTTCTTC. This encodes CATSRPGRYNEQFF.

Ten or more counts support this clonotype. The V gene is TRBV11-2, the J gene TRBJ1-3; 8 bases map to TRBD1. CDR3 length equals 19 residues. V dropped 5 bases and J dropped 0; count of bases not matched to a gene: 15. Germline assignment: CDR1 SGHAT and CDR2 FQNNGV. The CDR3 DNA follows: TGTGCCAGCAGCGGAGCAGGGGGCGTCTATACCCACTCTGGAAACACCATATATTTT. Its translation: CASSGAGGVYTHSGNTIYF.

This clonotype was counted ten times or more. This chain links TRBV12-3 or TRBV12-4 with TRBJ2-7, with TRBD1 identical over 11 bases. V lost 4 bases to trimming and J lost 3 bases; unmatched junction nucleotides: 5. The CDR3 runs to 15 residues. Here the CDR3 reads CASSSGQGAFYEQYF. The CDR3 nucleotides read TGTGCCAGCAGTTCCGGACAGGGGGCTTTCTACGAGCAGTACTTC.

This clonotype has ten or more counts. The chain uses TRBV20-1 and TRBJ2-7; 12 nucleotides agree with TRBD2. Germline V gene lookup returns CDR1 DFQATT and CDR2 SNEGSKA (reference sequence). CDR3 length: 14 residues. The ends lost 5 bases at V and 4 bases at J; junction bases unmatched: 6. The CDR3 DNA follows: TGCAGTGCTGAGACTAGCGGGAGATTATACGAGCAGTACTTC. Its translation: CSAETSGRLYEQYF.

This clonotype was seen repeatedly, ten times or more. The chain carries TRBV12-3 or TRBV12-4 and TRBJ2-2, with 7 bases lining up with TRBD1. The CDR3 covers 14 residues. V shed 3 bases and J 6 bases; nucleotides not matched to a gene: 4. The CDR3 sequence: CASSFGQESGELFF. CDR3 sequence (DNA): TGTGCCAGCAGTTTCGGACAGGAATCCGGGGAGCTGTTTTTT.

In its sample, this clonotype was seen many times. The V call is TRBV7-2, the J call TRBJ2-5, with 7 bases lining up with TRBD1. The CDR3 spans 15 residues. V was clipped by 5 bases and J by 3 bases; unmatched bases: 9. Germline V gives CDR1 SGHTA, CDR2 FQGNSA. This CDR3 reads CASSPGDRLKETQYF. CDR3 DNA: TGTGCCAGCAGCCCCGGGGACAGACTAAAAGAGACCCAGTACTTC.

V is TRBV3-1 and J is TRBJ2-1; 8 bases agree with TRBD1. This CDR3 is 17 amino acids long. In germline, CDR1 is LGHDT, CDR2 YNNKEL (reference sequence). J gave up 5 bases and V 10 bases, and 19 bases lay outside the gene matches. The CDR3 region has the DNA TGTGCCACCACCGTTCGGACAGGGCCAACCGACCACAATGAGCAGTTCTTC. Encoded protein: CATTVRTGPTDHNEQFF.

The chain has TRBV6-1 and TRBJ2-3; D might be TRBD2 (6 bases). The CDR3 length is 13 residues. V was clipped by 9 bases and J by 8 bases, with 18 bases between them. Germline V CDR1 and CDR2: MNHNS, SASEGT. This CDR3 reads CARSLLPEGTQYF. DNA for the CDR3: TGTGCCAGGAGCCTCCTTCCGGAGGGTACGCAGTATTTT.

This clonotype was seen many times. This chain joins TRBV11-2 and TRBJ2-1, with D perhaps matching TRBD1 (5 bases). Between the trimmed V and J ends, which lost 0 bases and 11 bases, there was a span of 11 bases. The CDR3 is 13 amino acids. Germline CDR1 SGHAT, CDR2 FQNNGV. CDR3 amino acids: CASSLDRVGQQFF. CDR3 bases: TGTGCCAGCAGCTTAGACAGGGTTGGGCAGCAGTTCTTC.